A single sample gave rise to the 30 T cell receptor beta chains below, sequenced in a study of T cell responses to AZD1222 COVID-19 vaccine. Sequencing used immunoSEQ multiplex PCR; TCRdb keeps in-frame clones, though not all of them. The repertoire holds tens of thousands of clones, with about 80% as singletons. Sequencing was performed on peripheral blood, taken 28 days after the second AZD1222 dose. These receptor sequences come from an adult who received the AZD1222 COVID-19 vaccine.

This clone was recorded a few times. The V gene is TRBV14, the J gene TRBJ1-2, with 8 bases identical to TRBD1. V trimming: 3 bases; J trimming: 10 bases; junction bases outside the gene matches: 4. CDR3 length: 12 residues. Germline CDR1 and CDR2: SGHDN and FVKESK. CDR3 coding DNA: TGTGCCAGCAGCCAGCAGGACAGGGCCTACACCTTC. It yields the protein CASSQQDRAYTF.

The V call is TRBV6-5, the J call TRBJ1-4, with D possibly being TRBD1 (6 bases). Germline V gives CDR1 MNHEY, CDR2 SVGAGI. V was pared by 7 bases and J by 0 bases, with 9 bases between. The CDR3 extends over 14 amino acids. The CDR3 region is CASTRTATNEKLFF. CDR3 DNA: TGTGCCAGCACCAGGACAGCAACTAATGAAAAACTGTTTTTT.

The rearrangement joins TRBV11-3 to TRBJ2-2, with D possibly TRBD2 on 6 matching bases. CDR3 length: 16 amino acids. Per the germline V gene, CDR1 is SGHNT and CDR2 is YENEEA. Trimming cost V 5 bases and J 1 base, with 14 bases left between them. The CDR3 is CASSLLGGRNTGELFF. DNA of the CDR3: TGTGCCAGCAGCCTCCTGGGGGGACGGAACACCGGGGAGCTGTTTTTT. The complete variable domain, with remaining parts taken from reference TRBV11-3 and TRBJ2-2, reads EAGVVQSPRYKIIEKKQPVAFWCNPISGHNTLYWYLQNLGQGPELLIRYENEEAVDDSQLPKDRFSAERLKGVDSTLKIQPAELGDSAVYLCASSLLGGRNTGELFFGEGSRLTVL.

This clone was counted a single time. This chain uses TRBV11-3 with TRBJ2-1, with D perhaps TRBD1 (6 bases). Germline CDR1 is SGHNT and CDR2 is YENEEA. V was trimmed by 4 bases and J by 5 bases, leaving 15 bases between them. The CDR3 has 15 amino acids. The CDR3 DNA is TGTGCCAGCAGCTCTAGCATTACAGGGAACAATGAGCAGTTCTTC. It is translated as CASSSSITGNNEQFF.

This clone has only a few counts. This sequence joins TRBV30 and TRBJ2-3; D not resolved. CDR1 and CDR2 (germline): GTSNPN, SVGIG (reference sequence). V was shortened by 5 bases and J by 6 bases, with 9 bases between the two germline ends. This CDR3 is 11 amino acids long. CDR3 residues: CAWALLDTQYF. Written as DNA, the CDR3 is TGTGCCTGGGCCCTCTTGGATACGCAGTATTTT.

This clone was seen only once. This chain connects TRBV12-3 or TRBV12-4 to TRBJ1-1, with 7 bases identical to TRBD1. The CDR3 spans 12 residues. Losses at the gene ends were 7 bases for V and 5 bases for J; bases not matched to a gene: 4. CDR3 sequence (DNA): TGTGCCAGCACCCCAGGGGGAACTGAAGCTTTCTTT. This translates into CASTPGGTEAFF.

The V gene is TRBV3-1 (or the pseudogene TRBV3-2), the J gene TRBJ1-5; tentative D call: TRBD1 (5 bases). The CDR3 runs 13 residues. Germline V CDR1 and CDR2: LGHDT, YNNKEL (reference sequence). V was clipped by 4 bases and J by 7 bases, with 11 bases between them. The DNA for the CDR3 is TGTGCCAGCAGCCCCCAGGGCGGACAGCCCCAGCATTTT. This codes for CASSPQGGQPQHF.

V is TRBV5-6 and J is TRBJ1-6; no clear D. Trimming stripped 1 base from V and 8 bases from J, with 10 bases between. Germline CDR1 and CDR2: SGHDT and YYEEEE. The CDR3 consists of 14 residues. CDR3 bases: TGTGCCAGCAGCTTGTGGCAGTCCGATTCACCCCTCCACTTT. Protein: CASSLWQSDSPLHF.

This chain's CDR3 is CASSQDPGTAGNYGYTF. In DNA form, the CDR3 reads TGCGCCAGCAGCCAAGATCCAGGTACGGCGGGCAACTATGGCTACACCTTC. J is TRBJ1-2 and V is TRBV4-3; D unclear. The CDR3 totals 17 residues. The V and J ends lost 0 bases and 2 bases respectively, with 16 bases between them. Germline V gene lookup returns CDR1 LGHNA and CDR2 YSLEER.

The V and J genes are TRBV4-1 and TRBJ2-7; D is uncertain. Trimming stripped 4 bases from V and 0 bases from J, with 13 bases between. Germline loops: CDR1 MGHRA, CDR2 YSYEKL. This CDR3 spans 15 amino acids. CDR3 region: CASSRDNGGSYEQYF. The CDR3 DNA reads TGCGCCAGCAGCCGAGATAACGGCGGCTCCTACGAGCAGTACTTC.

The gene calls are TRBV9 and TRBJ1-2, with no clear D. The CDR3 runs to 14 residues. Trimming pared 0 bases from V and 8 bases from J, leaving 14 bases between. Germline loops: CDR1 SGDLS, CDR2 YYNGEE. CDR3 nucleotides: TGTGCCAGCAGCGTAGTCCCCCGGGCGGAAGGCTACACCTTC. Its protein product is CASSVVPRAEGYTF.

Only a few counts were recorded for this clone. The V call is TRBV3-1 (or the pseudogene TRBV3-2), the J call TRBJ1-1; D may be TRBD1 (5 bases). V shed 3 bases and J shed 4 bases, with 12 bases lying between them. The germline V gene encodes CDR1 LGHDT and CDR2 YNNKEL (reference sequence). The CDR3 runs 14 residues. The CDR3 nucleotides read TGTGCCAGCAGCCAGGTGGCGGGGACCACTGAAGCTTTCTTT. Its protein is CASSQVAGTTEAFF.

The CDR3 spells CASSSARNTEAFF. CDR3 DNA sequence: TGTGCCAGCAGCTCGGCTAGGAACACTGAAGCTTTCTTT. The chain employs TRBV7-2 and TRBJ1-1; D is ambiguous. The CDR3 loop spans 13 amino acids. The V and J ends lost 4 bases and 1 base respectively, with 7 bases between them. Looked up from germline, CDR1 is SGHTA and CDR2 is FQGNSA.

The gene calls are TRBV7-6 and TRBJ1-5; D is perhaps TRBD1 (5 bases). The CDR3 has 14 residues. The germline V gene encodes CDR1 SGHVS and CDR2 FNYEAQ. The germline V and J ends were trimmed by 4 bases and 3 bases, with 10 bases remaining between them. The CDR3, as DNA: TGTGCCAGCAGCTCAACAGGATCCAATCAGCCCCAGCATTTT. Translating it yields CASSSTGSNQPQHF.

The table lists this clone with a few counts. CDR3 protein: CASSGHNPTNEKLFF. DNA for the CDR3: TGCGCCAGTTCCGGTCACAATCCAACTAATGAAAAACTGTTTTTT. V is TRBV5-1 and J is TRBJ1-4; D not resolved. V lost 8 bases to trimming and J lost 0 bases, with 14 bases between them. Germline V lookup: CDR1 SGHRS, CDR2 YFSETQ. This CDR3 contains 15 residues.

The genes are TRBV11-2 and TRBJ1-2; D remains unclear. Trimming stripped 3 bases from V and 2 bases from J, with 1 base between. The CDR3 runs to 11 residues. Germline CDR1 reads SGHAT; CDR2 reads FQNNGV. Written as DNA, the CDR3 is TGTGCCAGCAGCTTCAACTATGGCTACACCTTC. Its translation: CASSFNYGYTF.

This chain uses TRBV11-3 with TRBJ2-1; 16 bases fit TRBD2. CDR1 is SGHNT, CDR2 YENEEA, per germline. The J segment lost 8 bases and the V segment lost 4 bases, leaving 2 bases of the junction unmatched. The CDR3 extends over 15 amino acids. The DNA of the CDR3 is TGTGCCAGCAGCTCCGGGACTAGCGGGGGGGATGAGCAGTTCTTC. It specifies CASSSGTSGGDEQFF.

This sequence joins TRBV19 and TRBJ1-2; D is possibly TRBD1 (6 bases). This CDR3 has 15 amino acids. The germline CDR1 and CDR2 sequences are LNHDA and SQIVND (reference sequence). With 2 bases removed from V and 2 bases from J, the gap between germline ends came to 12 bases. The CDR3 nucleotides read TGTGCCAGTAGTATAATCAGGGGAGGCAACTATGGCTACACCTTC. It encodes CASSIIRGGNYGYTF.

The chain joins TRBV19 to TRBJ1-4; D is undetermined. Trimming took 1 base from V and 0 from J, leaving 12 bases between them. Germline lookup yields CDR1 LNHDA and CDR2 SQIVND (reference sequence). The CDR3 has 17 residues. For the CDR3, the DNA is TGTGCCAGTAGTATAGTTTCCCTCCCGTCAACTAATGAAAAACTGTTTTTT. As protein: CASSIVSLPSTNEKLFF.

The V and J genes are TRBV7-2 and TRBJ2-3; the D is unclear. V lost 7 bases and J 3 bases, leaving 11 bases between the germline ends. Germline CDR1 is SGHTA and CDR2 is FQGNSA. The CDR3 contains 13 residues. The CDR3 sequence: CASNVDRTDTQYF. DNA for the CDR3: TGTGCCAGCAACGTCGACCGGACAGATACGCAGTATTTT. Filled out from reference TRBV7-2 and TRBJ2-3, the complete variable domain reads GAGVSQSPSNKVTEKGKDVELRCDPISGHTALYWYRQSLGQGLEFLIYFQGNSAPDKSGLPSDRFSAERTGGSVSTLTIQRTQQEDSAVYLCASNVDRTDTQYFGPGTRLTVL.

The rearrangement uses TRBV28 and TRBJ2-7; D uncertain. The germline V gene has CDR1 MDHEN and CDR2 SYDVKM. V lost 6 bases to trimming and J lost 4 bases, with 7 bases between them. There are 11 residues in the CDR3. The CDR3 here is CASSLGYEQYF. CDR3 bases: TGTGCCAGCAGCCTCGGATACGAGCAGTACTTC.

The chain links TRBV5-1 to TRBJ1-2, with D perhaps TRBD1 (5 bases). Germline lookup yields CDR1 SGHRS and CDR2 YFSETQ. V lost 0 bases to trimming and J lost 4 bases, with 10 bases between them. The CDR3 contains 14 residues. In DNA form, the CDR3 reads TGCGCCAGCAGCTTGGACGGGGGAGGCTATGGCTACACCTTC. This encodes CASSLDGGGYGYTF. Supplemented by reference TRBV5-1 and TRBJ1-2, the full variable domain reads KAGVTQTPRYLIKTRGQQVTLSCSPISGHRSVSWYQQTPGQGLQFLFEYFSETQRNKGNFPGRFSGRQFSNSRSEMNVSTLELGDSALYLCASSLDGGGYGYTFGSGTRLTVV.

This chain connects TRBV5-1 to TRBJ2-3; 13 bases are a match to TRBD2. There are 16 residues in the CDR3. Germline CDR1 reads SGHRS; CDR2 reads YFSETQ. V was pared by 4 bases and J by 5 bases, with 7 bases of the junction left unmatched. The CDR3, as DNA: TGCGCCAGCAGCGTCCGACTAGCGGGGGGCGTAGATACGCAGTATTTT. Protein sequence: CASSVRLAGGVDTQYF.

This clone was seen only a few times. J is TRBJ2-7 and V is TRBV4-2; 8 bases are shared with TRBD1. This CDR3 comprises 18 residues. Germline V CDR1 and CDR2: LGHNA, YNFKEQ. The CDR3 nucleotides are TGTCCCACCACCCACGACGACTGGGGGACAGGCAAACCTTACGAGCAGTACTTC. This codes for CPTTHDDWGTGKPYEQYF.

The chain combines TRBV6-5 with TRBJ1-6, with 8 positions matching TRBD1. CDR1 MNHEY and CDR2 SVGAGI come from the germline V gene. The CDR3 runs 15 residues. V dropped 5 bases and J dropped 10; count of bases not matched to a gene: 10. CDR3 residues: CASSTWTGRLSPLHF. CDR3 DNA sequence: TGTGCCAGCAGTACCTGGACAGGGCGGTTGTCACCCCTCCACTTT.

The sample holds a few counts of this clone. The chain has TRBV4-3 and TRBJ2-6, with 9 bases that match TRBD1. CDR1 and CDR2 from the germline V gene are LGHNA and YSLEER. The length of the CDR3 is 16 residues. The V and J ends lost 1 base and 2 bases, in that order; junction bases with no gene match: 0. The CDR3 here is CASSQGDRAGANVLTF. In nucleotides, the CDR3 is TGCGCCAGCAGCCAAGGGGACAGGGCTGGGGCCAACGTCCTGACTTTC.

The V call is TRBV11-2, the J call TRBJ2-3, with TRBD2 identical over 7 bases. V shed 3 bases and J 6 bases; nucleotides not matched to a gene: 9. This CDR3 has 15 residues. The germline gives CDR1 SGHAT, CDR2 FQNNGV. The CDR3 region is CASSFRTSLNDTQYF. The CDR3 DNA is TGTGCCAGCAGCTTCCGGACTAGTCTGAATGATACGCAGTATTTT.

V is TRBV29-1 and J is TRBJ1-2, with D tentatively TRBD1 (6 bases). The CDR3 sequence is 17 residues long. Trimming removed 3 bases at V and 0 bases at J, with 20 bases between. The germline V gene encodes CDR1 SQVTM and CDR2 ANQGSEA. In DNA, the CDR3 is TGCAGCGTTGATAGGTTCGGGGGCCAACTTACTAACTATGGCTACACCTTC. Its translation: CSVDRFGGQLTNYGYTF.

The J gene is TRBJ1-1, the V gene TRBV19; a possible D gene is TRBD1 (6 bases). Between the trimmed V and J ends, which lost 10 bases and 10 bases, there was a span of 22 bases. Germline CDR1 and CDR2: LNHDA and SQIVND (reference sequence). The CDR3 loop spans 13 amino acids. DNA of the CDR3: TGTGCCACCCAATACCAATTGACAGGTTTAGCTTTCTTT. This encodes CATQYQLTGLAFF.

This rearrangement joins TRBV11-2 to TRBJ2-7, with 9 bases aligning to TRBD1. The CDR3 has 14 residues. The V and J ends lost 2 bases and 6 bases, in that order; junction bases with no gene match: 5. Germline CDR1 is SGHAT and CDR2 is FQNNGV. The CDR3 sequence is CASSLYGTGSEQYF. Written as DNA, the CDR3 is TGTGCCAGCAGCTTATACGGGACAGGGTCCGAGCAGTACTTC.